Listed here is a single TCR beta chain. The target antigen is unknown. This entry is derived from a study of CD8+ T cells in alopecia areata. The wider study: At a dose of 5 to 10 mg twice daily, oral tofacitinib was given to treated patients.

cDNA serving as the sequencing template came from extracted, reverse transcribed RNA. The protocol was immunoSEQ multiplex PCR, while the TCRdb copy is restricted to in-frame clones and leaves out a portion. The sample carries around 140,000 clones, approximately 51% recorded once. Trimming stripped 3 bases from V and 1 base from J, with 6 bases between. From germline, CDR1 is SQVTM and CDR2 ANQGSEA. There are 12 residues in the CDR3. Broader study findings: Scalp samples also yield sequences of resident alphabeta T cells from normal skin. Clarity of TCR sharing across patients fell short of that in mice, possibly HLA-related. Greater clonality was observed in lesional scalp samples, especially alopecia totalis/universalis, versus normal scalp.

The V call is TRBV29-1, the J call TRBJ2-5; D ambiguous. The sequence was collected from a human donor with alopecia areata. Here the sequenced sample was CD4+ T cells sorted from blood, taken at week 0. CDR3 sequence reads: CSVDKSQETQYF. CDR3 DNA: TGCAGCGTTGATAAAAGCCAAGAGACCCAGTACTTC.